This TCR beta chain was found in a study of CD8+ T cells in alopecia areata. Study overall: A 6-month period off drug followed tofacitinib, which lasted 6 to 18 months.

Extracted RNA was reverse transcribed into cDNA, the sequencing template. Sequencing was performed with immunoSEQ multiplex PCR; in TCRdb, only in-frame clones are kept and a portion is missing. The table includes some 200,000 clones, roughly 40% detected once. This CDR3 spans 14 amino acids. CDR1 and CDR2 (germline): LGHNA, YSLEER. Trimming pared 2 bases from V and 7 bases from J, leaving 15 bases between. Treatment: oral pan-JAK inhibitor, 5-10 mg twice daily. Lesional scalp punch biopsies and peripheral blood were collected from alopecia areata patients. The chain has TRBV4-3 and TRBJ2-7; the D is unclear. This receptor was taken from a human donor with alopecia areata. The sample here was CD4+ T cells sorted from blood, taken between weeks 36 and 40, from a patient treated with tofacitinib. This chain's CDR3 is CASSQRYKGGEQYF. As DNA, the CDR3 is TGCGCCAGCAGCCAAAGGTATAAGGGCGGAGAGCAGTACTTC.